Listed below are T cell receptor beta chains from one sample, sequenced in a study of cytomegalovirus exposure and HLA in healthy donors. Produced via immunoSEQ multiplex PCR; TCRdb's table is partial and in-frame only. The sample has 70,000 to 85,000 clones, 62% seen once; the top ten hold 4% to 4.5%. Sequencing used PBMCs. The receptors were sampled from a male donor in good health and CMV-seropositive. Both conserved end residues are part of each CDR3. D genes are given only for firm matches. For some rows the clone size is stated as once, few or many, or as a class when expanded; others skip it.

j_call,d_call,clone_size,v_call,cdr3_aa,cdr3_nt
TRBJ1-2,TRBD1,NA,TRBV5-6,CASSLAGTGGASGYGYTF,TGTGCCAGCAGCTTGGCCGGGACAGGGGGCGCGAGTGGCTATGGCTACACCTTC
TRBJ2-3,TRBD2,NA,TRBV5-4,CASSEERGGLNTQYF,TGTGCCAGCAGCGAAGAGCGGGGGGGCCTGAATACGCAGTATTTT
TRBJ2-2,NA,few,TRBV12-1,CASSFGTSGGPANTGELFF,TGTGCCAGCAGCTTTGGGACTAGCGGGGGCCCTGCGAACACCGGGGAGCTGTTTTTT
TRBJ2-3,NA,NA,TRBV5-1,CASSSDLLGYTQYF,TGCGCCAGCAGCTCAGACTTACTAGGTTATACGCAGTATTTT
TRBJ2-3,NA,NA,TRBV2,CASSGGVTTDTQYF,TGTGCCAGCAGTGGGGGAGTGACCACAGATACGCAGTATTTT
TRBJ2-5,NA,NA,TRBV5-4,CASSLTQQETQYF,TGTGCCAGCAGCTTGACACAGCAAGAGACCCAGTACTTC
TRBJ2-1,NA,NA,TRBV14,CASSRRIGKADRSSYNEQFF,TGTGCCAGCAGCCGAAGGATCGGGAAAGCGGACCGGAGCTCCTACAATGAGCAGTTCTTC
TRBJ2-5,NA,NA,TRBV5-4,CASGLGKTQYF,TGTGCCAGCGGACTCGGGAAGACCCAGTACTTC
TRBJ2-2,TRBD2,NA,TRBV9,CASSVLTSTSGSPGELFF,TGTGCCAGCAGCGTCCTCACCTCGACTAGCGGGAGTCCCGGGGAGCTGTTTTTT
TRBJ2-7,NA,NA,TRBV7-8,CASSFRRVTSYEQYF,TGTGCCAGCAGCTTTCGGCGGGTAACCTCCTACGAGCAGTACTTC
TRBJ2-7,TRBD1,NA,TRBV23-1,CASSHLRSTETGGYEQYF,TGCGCCAGCAGTCACCTCCGCTCAACAGAGACAGGGGGATACGAGCAGTACTTC
TRBJ2-2,TRBD2,NA,TRBV30,CAWSFERGIAGARELFF,TGTGCCTGGAGTTTTGAGCGGGGAATAGCGGGGGCCCGGGAGCTGTTTTTT
TRBJ2-7,NA,NA,TRBV2,CATQRDNLYEQYF,TGTGCCACCCAGAGGGACAACCTCTACGAGCAGTACTTC
TRBJ1-1,TRBD1,many,TRBV6-1,CASSVTGAGTEAFF,TGTGCCAGCAGTGTTACAGGGGCGGGCACTGAAGCTTTCTTT
TRBJ2-1,TRBD2,NA,TRBV5-6,CASSDTSGLYNEQFF,TGTGCCAGCAGCGATACTAGCGGGCTCTACAATGAGCAGTTCTTC
TRBJ2-2,TRBD1,NA,TRBV10-3,CAITGTENTGELFF,TGTGCCATCACCGGGACAGAGAACACCGGGGAGCTGTTTTTT
TRBJ1-5,NA,NA,TRBV7-8,CASSLASGQPQHF,TGTGCCAGCAGCTTAGCATCAGGGCAGCCCCAGCATTTT
TRBJ1-3,TRBD1,NA,TRBV28,CASSLGQGPSGNTIYF,TGTGCCAGCAGTTTGGGACAGGGCCCCTCTGGAAACACCATATATTTT
TRBJ2-7,TRBD2,NA,TRBV27,CASSSGTRYEQYF,TGTGCCAGCAGCTCCGGGACTAGGTACGAGCAGTACTTC
TRBJ2-7,TRBD2,NA,TRBV28,CASRTSGAYEQYF,TGTGCCAGCCGGACTAGCGGGGCCTACGAGCAGTACTTC
TRBJ2-2,TRBD2,NA,TRBV14,CASSLGLSTSGNTGELFF,TGTGCCAGCAGCCTTGGACTTTCGACTAGCGGGAACACCGGGGAGCTGTTTTTT
TRBJ1-5,NA,few,TRBV19,CASSINPQTGQPQHF,TGTGCCAGTAGTATTAACCCCCAAACGGGGCAGCCCCAGCATTTT
TRBJ1-2,NA,NA,TRBV6-4,CASSDSLNSQIHGYTF,TGTGCCAGCAGTGACTCGTTGAACAGTCAAATCCATGGCTACACCTTC
TRBJ1-2,NA,once,TRBV5-4,CASSLARYQVEDGYTF,TGTGCCAGCAGCTTGGCCAGGTATCAGGTGGAGGATGGCTACACCTTC
TRBJ1-1,NA,NA,TRBV25-1,CASSEYGRNTEAFF,TGTGCCAGCAGTGAATATGGGAGGAACACTGAAGCTTTCTTT
TRBJ1-1,TRBD1,NA,TRBV14,CASSHHRGRDTEAFF,TGTGCCAGCAGCCATCACAGGGGGCGCGACACTGAAGCTTTCTTT
TRBJ2-4,NA,few,TRBV5-4,CASSPEGGPKNIQYF,TGTGCCAGCAGCCCGGAAGGGGGACCTAAAAACATTCAGTACTTC
TRBJ2-2,TRBD2,few,TRBV28,CASRGAGLAGTKTGNTGELFF,TGTGCCAGCCGTGGCGCCGGACTAGCCGGGACAAAAACGGGGAACACCGGGGAGCTGTTTTTT
TRBJ2-3,TRBD2,NA,TRBV27,CASSLLREADTQYF,TGTGCCAGCAGTTTACTACGGGAGGCAGATACGCAGTATTTT
TRBJ2-7,NA,few,TRBV27,CASSLLTGTHAEQYF,TGTGCCAGCAGTCTCCTAACAGGGACCCATGCCGAGCAGTACTTC
TRBJ1-5,NA,NA,TRBV6-5,CASSCPGILSNQPQHF,TGTGCCAGCAGTTGCCCAGGAATTCTAAGCAATCAGCCCCAGCATTTT
TRBJ2-1,TRBD2,NA,TRBV5-4,CASSLVSLAGGLQFF,TGTGCCAGCAGCTTGGTCTCGCTAGCGGGGGGTCTCCAGTTCTTC
TRBJ1-5,TRBD1,NA,TRBV27,CASSFGTDQPQHF,TGTGCCAGCAGTTTCGGGACAGATCAGCCCCAGCATTTT
TRBJ1-6,NA,NA,TRBV7-2,CASSFGGSYNSPLHF,TGTGCCAGCAGCTTCGGGGGGTCCTATAATTCACCCCTCCACTTT